The rows below give T cell receptor beta chains drawn from one sample of a study of T cell repertoires in cytomegalovirus infection. One entry per CDR3 protein, called by TCRdb with MiXCR from the reads. The data contain 170,000 or so distinct CDR3 sequences, 17% of them singletons. The sample taken for sequencing was CD8+ T cells from PBMCs. All receptors derive from a human donor in good health (CMV status not recorded). Some clones in this sample may be carry-over from other donors' samples. Each CDR3 is given with its conserved first and last residue.

J: TRBJ2-5
V: TRBV20-1
CDR3: CSARNSGGAKTQYF

J: TRBJ2-7
V: TRBV14
CDR3: CASSGHTYEQYF

J: TRBJ2-5
V: TRBV10-3
CDR3: CAISDRGQETQYF

J: TRBJ1-1
V: TRBV7-9
CDR3: CASSSPRLAFF

J: TRBJ1-4
V: TRBV12-3/TRBV12-4
CDR3: CASSLEGAGEKLFF

J: TRBJ1-1
V: TRBV29-1
CDR3: CSVEDGGQRLEAFF

J: TRBJ2-7
V: TRBV7-9
CDR3: CASSSNRDPREQYF

J: TRBJ1-1
V: TRBV7-9
CDR3: CASSLGWGGNTEAFF

J: TRBJ2-5
V: TRBV7-2
CDR3: CASSNGLAGAVQETQYF

J: TRBJ1-2
V: TRBV27
CDR3: CASSEQVSYGYTF

J: TRBJ2-7
V: TRBV7-6
CDR3: CASSYQGTEQYF

J: TRBJ2-6
V: TRBV12-3/TRBV12-4
CDR3: CASVAGSGANGLTF

J: TRBJ1-4
V: TRBV5-6
CDR3: CASSRSQDREGEKLFF

J: TRBJ1-4
V: TRBV14
CDR3: CASSLGRNNEKLFF

J: TRBJ2-1
V: TRBV14
CDR3: CASNLGSWVHEQFF

J: TRBJ1-1
V: TRBV7-6
CDR3: CASSSRVDAFF

J: TRBJ1-4
V: TRBV28
CDR3: CASSLLPGGTPGSEKLFF

J: TRBJ2-4
V: TRBV7-2
CDR3: CASSLARDGGAKNIQYF

J: TRBJ1-2
V: TRBV3-1
CDR3: CASSQWGPTGEEHYGYTF

J: TRBJ1-5
V: TRBV7-2
CDR3: CASSGAGPHSNQPQHF

J: TRBJ2-4
V: TRBV11-1
CDR3: CASSLRQGRNIQYF

J: TRBJ2-5
V: TRBV6-2/TRBV6-3
CDR3: CASSYSAGEETQYF

J: TRBJ2-3
V: TRBV5-5
CDR3: CASSLGQSNSDTQYF

J: TRBJ1-1
V: TRBV7-6
CDR3: CASSLQEKNTEAFF

J: TRBJ2-1
V: TRBV6-2/TRBV6-3
CDR3: CASIPGDDYNEQFF

J: TRBJ2-1
V: TRBV4-1
CDR3: CASSTDWGSAYNEQFF

J: TRBJ2-3
V: TRBV20-1
CDR3: CSAARVKGTTDTQYF

J: TRBJ1-1
V: TRBV7-6
CDR3: CASSLALGEAFF

J: TRBJ1-2
V: TRBV7-2
CDR3: CASRVEDNYGYTF

J: TRBJ2-4
V: TRBV19
CDR3: CASSINSGGRAKNIQYF

J: TRBJ2-1
V: TRBV28
CDR3: CASSPGGAVYNEQFF

J: TRBJ2-1
V: TRBV9
CDR3: CASRVGPAGGHNEQFF

J: TRBJ1-2
V: TRBV4-1
CDR3: CASSQDRSIGNYGYTF

J: TRBJ2-1
V: TRBV7-8
CDR3: CASTAPWSSYNEQFF

J: TRBJ1-6
V: TRBV5-1
CDR3: CASSLRDRGLGSPLHF

J: TRBJ2-7
V: TRBV14
CDR3: CASAYRDRNEQYF

J: TRBJ1-2
V: TRBV10-3
CDR3: CAISDRDRDEEGYGYTF

J: TRBJ2-1
V: TRBV7-2
CDR3: CASSSGQGGYEQFF

J: TRBJ2-7
V: TRBV7-9
CDR3: CASSLPSGSSYEQYF

J: TRBJ2-3
V: TRBV6-2/TRBV6-3
CDR3: CASSYIPVREPTDTQYF

J: TRBJ1-1
V: TRBV27
CDR3: CASSLKGGMNTEAFF

J: TRBJ2-7
V: TRBV6-1
CDR3: CASQNPSSPRRLKSHEQYF

J: TRBJ2-7
V: TRBV4-3
CDR3: CASSPVGNPYEQYF

J: TRBJ2-2
V: TRBV6-5
CDR3: CASSYGFTGELFF

J: TRBJ2-7
V: TRBV11-2
CDR3: CASSVYTGPFYEQYF

J: TRBJ2-1
V: TRBV7-9
CDR3: CASSLAPGLEPFF

J: TRBJ1-5
V: TRBV28
CDR3: CASSPVLGSNQPQHF

J: TRBJ2-3
V: TRBV4-2
CDR3: CASSQEAGGPDTQYF

J: TRBJ2-5
V: TRBV2
CDR3: CASIVLRDGSVQETQYF

J: TRBJ2-7
V: TRBV29-1
CDR3: CSVELAGGGYEQYF

J: TRBJ2-7
V: TRBV29-1
CDR3: CSAVGGAESPYEQYF

J: TRBJ2-6
V: TRBV7-9
CDR3: CASSTPTSLLTGANVLTF

J: TRBJ1-4
V: TRBV10-3
CDR3: CAISASGNFNEKLFF

J: TRBJ2-3
V: TRBV24-1
CDR3: CATSDSEESEDTQYF

J: TRBJ1-3
V: TRBV28
CDR3: CASSLPRTVYSGNTIYF

J: TRBJ2-2
V: TRBV6-6
CDR3: CACVGLGELFF

J: TRBJ1-1
V: TRBV7-3
CDR3: CASSLATGSGAGAFF

J: TRBJ1-5
V: TRBV27
CDR3: CASSFGGTSNQPQHF

J: TRBJ1-2
V: TRBV10-3
CDR3: CAISESGGGNYGYTF

J: TRBJ2-7
V: TRBV13
CDR3: CASSSGRTSYEQYF